This TCR beta chain comes out of a study of T cells after yellow fever vaccination (dated by TCRdb to the late 2010s). General notes on the study: The SMART-Seq v4 Ultra Low Input RNA kit was used to prepare libraries from fractions with low cell numbers. To track T-cell clones before and after primary and booster YFV17D yellow fever vaccination, bulk TCR alpha and beta repertoires were sequenced longitudinally. Two healthy male donors, one aged 18 to 29 and one aged 30 to 40 years, were included in the cohort. Blood was drawn at multiple timepoints before and after primary and secondary immunization, with bulk PBMC replicates and cell subsets isolated.

Worth noting for this clonotype: Its antigen is currently not known. One base away there is no much larger clone; base qualities are not given.

Broader findings and caveats from the paper: Only a couple of donors were included in the study, so the extent to which the findings can be generalized is limited. Compared with the primary T-cell response, the secondary T-cell response was faster but weaker, reaching its peak on day 5 rather than on day 15. After the booster, most of the clones that had expanded following primary vaccination were detected again (approximately 95% of CD4 and 80% to 90% of CD8), which suggests that memory was broadly maintained. FACS-sorted repertoires could contain abundant contaminating clonotypes from the bulk population, so computational filtering was required. A small share of clonotypes occurred in both CD4 and CD8 compartments, likely arising from convergent recombination.

As encoded in the germline V gene, CDR1 is MNHEY while CDR2 is SVGAGI. The CDR3 runs 13 amino acids, cysteine and phenylalanine included. The sequence is cut down to CDR3 DNA, 39 bases in frame from base 1. V loses 4 bases, J loses 2 bases, and the germline ends lie 8 bases apart. The sample's treatment or condition, from its label and the paper: live attenuated yellow fever vaccine strain. At every blood-draw timepoint, two biological replicates of bulk PBMCs were collected. PBMCs were isolated from peripheral blood using a standard Ficoll-Paque protocol. TriZol was used to extract RNA from bulk PBMCs, CD4 and CD8 fractions, and dextramer-positive and dextramer-negative fractions. TCR cDNA was made using 5'RACE template switching, a step that added a universal primer site and unique molecular identifiers. Priming of cDNA synthesis was performed from both the TCR alpha and TCR beta constant segments. Library amplification used two PCR steps, and the second PCR step added sample barcodes and sequencing adapters. Sequencing of the libraries was done on either Illumina HiSeq 2500 (2x100 bp) or NovaSeq (2x150 bp). As for the authors' bioinformatics: MIGEC handled demultiplexing of reads and collapsing into UMI consensus sequences, while MiXCR performed V(D)J alignment. Vaccine-responding clonotypes were defined with edgeR using replicate PBMC samples, requiring FDR below 0.01 and a log2 fold change above 5 up to day 15. Bulk clonotypes were assigned CD4 or CD8 identity according to which sequenced CD4 or CD8 repertoire held them at higher abundance. TCRdb reprocessed the public reads (quality trimming at Q25 with fastp, clone calling with MiXCR) and kept in-frame beta chains. Rows matching on CDR3 protein sequence are summarized as one entry with the most common DNA and genes. The V and J calls were determined by TCRdb, not by the authors. The sample contains a few hundred thousand distinct CDR3 sequences, roughly 10% of them found a single time. The ten largest account for around 19% of the sample.

The input for sequencing was PBMCs, taken on the day of the first yellow fever vaccination. In this chain, TRBV6-5 is recombined with TRBJ1-1, with no confidently assigned D gene. This sequence originates from a man between 18 and 35 years old who received the YFV17D yellow fever vaccine. CDR3 sequence: CASSSYLNTEAFF. Here is the DNA: TGTGCCAGCAGTTCCTATTTAAACACTGAAGCTTTCTTT.